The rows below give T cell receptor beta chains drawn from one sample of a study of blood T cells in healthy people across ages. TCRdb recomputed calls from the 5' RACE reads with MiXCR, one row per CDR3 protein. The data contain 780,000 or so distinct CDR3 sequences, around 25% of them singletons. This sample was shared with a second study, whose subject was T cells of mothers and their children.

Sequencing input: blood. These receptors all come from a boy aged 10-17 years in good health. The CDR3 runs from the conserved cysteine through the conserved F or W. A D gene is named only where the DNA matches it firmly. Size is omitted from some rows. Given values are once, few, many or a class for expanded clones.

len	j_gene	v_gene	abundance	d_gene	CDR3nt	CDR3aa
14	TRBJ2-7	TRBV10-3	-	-	TGTGCCATCAGAACGGGACTCCAGACCTACGAGCAGTACTTC	CAIRTGLQTYEQYF
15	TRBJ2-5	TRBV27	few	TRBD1	TGTGCCAGCAGTGGGGGAACAGGGGGCAGTGAGACCCAGTACTTC	CASSGGTGGSETQYF
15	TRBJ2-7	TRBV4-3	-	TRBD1	TGCGCCAGCAGCCAAGACAGGGGGCTGGAATACGAGCAGTACTTC	CASSQDRGLEYEQYF
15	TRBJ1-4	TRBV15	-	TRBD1	TGTGCCACCAGCCGTAGACAGGGCCAAAATGAAAAACTGTTTTTT	CATSRRQGQNEKLFF
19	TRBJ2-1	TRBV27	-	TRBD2	TGTGCCAGCAGTTTAAGGGATCGGGAGGGGGAGAGCTCCTACAATGAGCAGTTCTTC	CASSLRDREGESSYNEQFF
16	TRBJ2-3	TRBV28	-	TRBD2	TGTGCCAGCAGTTTAGGGGGACTAGCGGGAGCGGATACGCAGTATTTT	CASSLGGLAGADTQYF
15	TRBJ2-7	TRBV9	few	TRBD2	TGTGCCAGCAGCGCCACCGGGACTAGCGACTACGAGCAGTACTTC	CASSATGTSDYEQYF
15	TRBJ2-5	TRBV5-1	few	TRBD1	TGCGCCAGCAGCATCGGGACAGGAGGCGAAGAGACCCAGTACTTC	CASSIGTGGEETQYF
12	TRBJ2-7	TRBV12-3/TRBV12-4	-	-	TGTGCCAGCAATACCCGTGGGGACGAGCAGTACTTC	CASNTRGDEQYF
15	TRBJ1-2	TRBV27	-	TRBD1	TGTGCCAGCAGTTTGGCCAGGGGGAAAGACTATGGCTACACCTTC	CASSLARGKDYGYTF
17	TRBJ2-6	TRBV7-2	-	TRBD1	TGTGCCAGCACCCCGACAGGGATCGACTCTGGGGCCAACGTCCTGACTTTC	CASTPTGIDSGANVLTF
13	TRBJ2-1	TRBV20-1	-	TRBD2	TGCAGTGCTAGAGAACTAGCGGGCAATGAGCAGTTCTTC	CSARELAGNEQFF
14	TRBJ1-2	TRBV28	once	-	TGTGCCAGCAGTGGCTTTGGAGAGAACTATGGCTACACCTTC	CASSGFGENYGYTF
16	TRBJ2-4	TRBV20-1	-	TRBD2	TGCAGTGTATGGCTAGCGGGAGGGGGGGCCAAAAACATTCAGTACTTC	CSVWLAGGGAKNIQYF
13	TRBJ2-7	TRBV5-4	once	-	TGTGCCAGCAGCTACGGATCCGCCTACGAGCAGTACTTC	CASSYGSAYEQYF
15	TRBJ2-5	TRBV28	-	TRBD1	TGTGCCAGCAGTTTACGAGGACAGGGGACATTGACCCAGTACTTC	CASSLRGQGTLTQYF
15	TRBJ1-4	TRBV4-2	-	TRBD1	TGTGCCAGCAGCTTCCGGGACAGGGCAGGTGAAAAACTGTTTTTT	CASSFRDRAGEKLFF
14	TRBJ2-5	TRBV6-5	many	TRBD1	TGTGCCAGCAGTTACCAGACAGGGGTGGAGACCCAGTACTTC	CASSYQTGVETQYF
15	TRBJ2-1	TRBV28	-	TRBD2	TGTGCCAGCAGTCTCGGACTAGCGGGAGAGTGGGAGCAGTTCTTC	CASSLGLAGEWEQFF
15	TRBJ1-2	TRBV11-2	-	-	TGTGCCAGCAGCTTAGTATCTTTACCAAACTATGGCTACACCTTC	CASSLVSLPNYGYTF
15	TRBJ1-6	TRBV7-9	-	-	TGTGCCAGCAGCGCCACGAGGGGGGGCCTATCACCCCTCCACTTT	CASSATRGGLSPLHF
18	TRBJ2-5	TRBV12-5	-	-	TGTGCTAGTGGCTTGGTATATAGAACAGTGAAGCTTGGGGAGACCCAGTACTTC	CASGLVYRTVKLGETQYF
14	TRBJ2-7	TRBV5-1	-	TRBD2	TGCGCCAGCAGCGCGGGACTAGATTTTGGCGAGCAGTACTTC	CASSAGLDFGEQYF
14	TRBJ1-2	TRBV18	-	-	TGTGCCAGCTCACCAGCAGGGGACCACTATGGCTACACCTTC	CASSPAGDHYGYTF
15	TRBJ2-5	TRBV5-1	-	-	TGCGCCAGCAGCTTGGAGGGGACACAACAAGAGACCCAGTACTTC	CASSLEGTQQETQYF
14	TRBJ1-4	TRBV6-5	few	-	TGTGCCAGCAGTTACCGGGGGAACGGTGAAAAGCTGTTTTTT	CASSYRGNGEKLFF
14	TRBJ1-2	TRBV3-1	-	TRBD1	TGTGCCAGCAGCCGCCCGGGACAGGGTGGCGGCTACACCTTC	CASSRPGQGGGYTF
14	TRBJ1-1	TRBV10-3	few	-	TGTGCCATCTGGGCCGGGATTCTGGCCACTGAAGCTTTCTTT	CAIWAGILATEAFF
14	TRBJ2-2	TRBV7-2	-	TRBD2	TGTGCCAGCAGCTCAGACGGGGGGACCGGGGAGCTGTTTTTT	CASSSDGGTGELFF
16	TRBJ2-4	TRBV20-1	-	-	TGCAGTGCTTTACTTCAGGGGCAACGGACCAAAAACATTCAGTACTTC	CSALLQGQRTKNIQYF
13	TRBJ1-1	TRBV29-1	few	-	TGCAGCGTTTGCAGGGGAGGGGGCACTGAAGCTTTCTTT	CSVCRGGGTEAFF
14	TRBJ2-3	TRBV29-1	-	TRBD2	TGCAGCGTTGAAGGGACTAGCGAAACAGATACGCAGTATTTT	CSVEGTSETDTQYF
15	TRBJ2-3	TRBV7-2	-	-	TGTGCCAGCAGCTTAGGGCCACTTCGCACAGATACGCAGTATTTT	CASSLGPLRTDTQYF
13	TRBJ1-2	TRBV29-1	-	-	TGCAGCGTTGCAGGGCGGTTCGACTATGGCTACACCTTC	CSVAGRFDYGYTF
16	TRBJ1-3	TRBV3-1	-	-	TGTGCCAGCAGCCCGGAGACGGCGGAAAGGCGGAACACCATATATTTT	CASSPETAERRNTIYF
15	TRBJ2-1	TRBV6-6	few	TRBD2	TGTGCCAGCACCTACACTAGCGGGAGTTACAATGAGCAGTTCTTC	CASTYTSGSYNEQFF
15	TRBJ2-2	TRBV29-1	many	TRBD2	TGCAGCGTTGACGCGGGGGGGTTTAACACCGGGGAGCTGTTTTTT	CSVDAGGFNTGELFF
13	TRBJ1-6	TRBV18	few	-	TGTGCCAGCTCACCCAATTTGAATTCACCCCTCCACTTT	CASSPNLNSPLHF
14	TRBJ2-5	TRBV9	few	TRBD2	TGTGCCAGCAGCGAAACCGGGACTACAGAGACCCAGTACTTC	CASSETGTTETQYF
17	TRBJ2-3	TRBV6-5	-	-	TGTGCCAGCAGTTCTGGACGACTAGTGGGGGGCACAGATACGCAGTATTTT	CASSSGRLVGGTDTQYF
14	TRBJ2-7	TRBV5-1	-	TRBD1	TGCGCCAGCAGCTGGGGACAGGGGCTCGACGAGCAGTACTTC	CASSWGQGLDEQYF
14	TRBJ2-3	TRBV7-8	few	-	TGTGCCAGCAGCCTGCAGGGGTGGGCAGATACGCAGTATTTT	CASSLQGWADTQYF
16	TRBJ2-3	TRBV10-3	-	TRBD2	TGTGTCATCAAGAAGGATAGCGGGACTAGCACAGATACGCAGTATTTT	CVIKKDSGTSTDTQYF
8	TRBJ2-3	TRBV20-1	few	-	TGCAGCGGCGATACGCAGTATTTT	CSGDTQYF
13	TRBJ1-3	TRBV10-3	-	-	TGTGCCATCAGTGAGTCTATTGGAAACACCATATATTTT	CAISESIGNTIYF
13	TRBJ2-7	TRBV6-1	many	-	TGTGCCAGCAGTGTGCACACCTCCTACGAGCAGTACTTC	CASSVHTSYEQYF
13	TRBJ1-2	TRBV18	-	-	TGTGCCAGCTCACCCGATGGGGAGTCTGGCTACACCTTC	CASSPDGESGYTF
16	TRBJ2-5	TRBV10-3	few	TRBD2	TGTGCCATCAGTGAGCCTGGACTAGCGGGGAGGAGAACCCAGTACTTC	CAISEPGLAGRRTQYF
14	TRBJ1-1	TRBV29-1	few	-	TGCAGCGTTGAATATAACAGGGCGAACACTGAAGCTTTCTTT	CSVEYNRANTEAFF
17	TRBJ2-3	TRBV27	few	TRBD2	TGTGCCACCGGGGGGGCAGCAGGGTACTCTAGCACAGATACGCAGTATTTT	CATGGAAGYSSTDTQYF
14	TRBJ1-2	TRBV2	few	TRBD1	TGTGCCAGCAGTGAATCCGGGACAGGGGCTGGCTACACCTTC	CASSESGTGAGYTF
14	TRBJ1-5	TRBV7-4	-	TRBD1	TGTGCCAGCAGTCAGGGGGCCCAAAAAGAGCCCCAGCATTTT	CASSQGAQKEPQHF
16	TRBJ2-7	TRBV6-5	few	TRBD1	TGTGCCAGCAGTGCCGGGACAGGGTGGTCAGCCTACGAGCAGTACTTC	CASSAGTGWSAYEQYF
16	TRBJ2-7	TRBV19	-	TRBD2	TGTGCCAGTAGTATAGGACTAGCGGGAGAGGTGAACGAGCAGTACTTC	CASSIGLAGEVNEQYF
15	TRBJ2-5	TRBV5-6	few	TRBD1	TGTGCCAGCAGGGAGCTGGGACAGGGAAAAGAGACCCAGTACTTC	CASRELGQGKETQYF
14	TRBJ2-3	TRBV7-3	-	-	TGTGCCAGCAGCGATGGGACTCTCCCCGATACGCAGTATTTT	CASSDGTLPDTQYF
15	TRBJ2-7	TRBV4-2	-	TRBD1	TGTGCCAGCAGCCAACGGACAGGGGCCTCGGGCGAGCAGTACTTC	CASSQRTGASGEQYF
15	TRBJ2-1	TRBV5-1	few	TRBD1	TGCGCCAGCAGCTTAGGGACAGGGAGATACAATGAGCAGTTCTTC	CASSLGTGRYNEQFF
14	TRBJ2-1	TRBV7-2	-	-	TGTGCCAGCAGCTCCCGGACCCCCCAGGGAGGGCAGTTCTTC	CASSSRTPQGGQFF
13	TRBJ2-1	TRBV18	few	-	TGTGCCAGCTCACCACCGGCAGGGAATGAGCAGTTCTTC	CASSPPAGNEQFF